These 4 T cell receptor beta chains were sequenced from one sample in a study of blood T cell repertoires in COVID-19. Produced via immunoSEQ multiplex PCR; TCRdb's table is partial and in-frame only. The table has roughly 200,000 clones, about 90% seen once. The sample consisted of peripheral blood. These receptors all stem from a man aged 45 to 65 with acute or convalescent COVID-19.

This clone was seen a single time. The gene calls are TRBV9 and TRBJ2-1; no firm D call. Per the germline V gene, CDR1 is SGDLS and CDR2 is YYNGEE. Trimming cost V 0 bases and J 6 bases, with 7 bases left between them. The CDR3 runs to 13 residues. Here the CDR3 reads CASSVVSSNEQFF. The CDR3 nucleotides read TGTGCCAGCAGCGTAGTATCGTCCAATGAGCAGTTCTTC.

The gene calls are TRBV28 and TRBJ1-6, with 8 bases identical to TRBD1. The CDR3 runs 15 residues. Trimming took 4 bases from V and 8 from J; bases not matched to a gene: 7. Germline V lookup: CDR1 MDHEN, CDR2 SYDVKM. The CDR3 region is CASSWPDRDDSPLHF. As DNA, the CDR3 is TGTGCCAGCAGTTGGCCGGACAGGGACGATTCACCCCTCCACTTT.

The CDR3 loop is CSVVTSLARATDTQYF. The CDR3 coding sequence is TGCAGCGTTGTTACTTCTCTGGCCAGGGCCACAGATACGCAGTATTTT. J is TRBJ2-3 and V is TRBV29-1, with D perhaps matching TRBD1 (5 bases). The germline CDR1 and CDR2 sequences are SQVTM and ANQGSEA. Deletions cut 4 bases from V and 2 bases from J, with 19 bases between. The CDR3 has 16 amino acids.

The rearrangement links TRBV9 to TRBJ2-6; the match to TRBD1 covers 9 bases. The ends lost 3 bases at V and 4 bases at J; junction bases unmatched: 5. The germline V gene encodes CDR1 SGDLS and CDR2 YYNGEE. The CDR3 totals 16 residues. CDR3 sequence reads: CASSEHRGLGANVLTF. CDR3 DNA: TGTGCCAGCAGCGAACACAGGGGGCTCGGGGCCAACGTCCTGACTTTC.